The subject of this entry is one T cell receptor (beta chain). This clonotype was observed many times. There is no known antigen for this receptor. No quality values exist for individual bases; no much larger clone is one base distant. For repertoire sequencing, TCR beta CDR3 regions were amplified from RNA transcripts. A first-round RT-PCR used HTBI primers with the Qiagen OneStep RT-PCR kit, followed by a second-round multiplex PCR, size selection and purification. Libraries were sequenced on an Illumina HiSeq2000 using paired-end 100 bp reads. Processing in the source paper ran as follows. SOAPnuke was used for read processing, and reads with adapters, uncalled bases, a mean Phred below 15, or no exact constant-primer or identifier match were discarded. High-quality paired reads were merged with COPE v1.2.5. Clonotypes were defined as unique nucleotide sequences and were aligned to IMGT TRB V, D and J references using MiTCR v1.1. The analysis was limited to V-J combinations with a frequency above 0.0001, which together covered 99.2% of repertoires. A TCR clonal expansion and chaos score per V-J combination was defined as the ratio of F50 clonal expansion to chaos observed in the TCRdist matrix. Welch's t-statistics and random forest were used to reduce the features to roughly 14 V-J combinations, which were then used as input to a naive Bayes classifier. The similarity between thyroid and blood repertoires was quantified using the Morisita-Horn index. Through fastp at Q25 and MiXCR, TCRdb rebuilt clones from the public reads, retaining in-frame beta chains. For every CDR3 protein sequence, its rows merge into one entry that carries the most common genes and DNA. TCRdb, not the authors, supplied the V and J calls. For this sample the table gives a few hundred thousand distinct CDR3 sequences, of which 15% to 20% were detected only once. The ten largest clones capture around an eighth of the sample.

V is pared back by 0 bases and J by 4 bases, with 9 bases lying between the germline termini. CDR1 and CDR2 are read off the germline V gene (reference sequence) as WNHNN and SYGVQD. From cysteine to phenylalanine, the CDR3 is 14 amino acids long. Only the CDR3 DNA stays, 42 bases, in frame from base 1. Patients with ophthalmopathy had moderately to severely active disease, with a Clinical Activity Score of 3 or more, a NOSPECS grade of 4 or more, and a disease duration of less than 3 months. Patients with other autoimmune diseases, uncontrolled infections, pregnancy or lactation were excluded. Clinical symptoms, serum thyroxine, TRAb, thyroid ultrasound and orbital computed tomography formed the basis of the diagnosis. PBMCs were isolated from 7.5 to 10 ml of fresh peripheral blood by Ficoll-Paque density gradient centrifugation. Trizol reagent was used to extract the total RNA, and its quality was then checked on an Agilent 2100 Bioanalyzer.

These data originate in a study of Graves' ophthalmopathy and Graves' hyperthyroidism (dated by TCRdb to the late 2010s). Regarding the complete study: Peripheral blood was collected at initial diagnosis, before any treatment. The study used TCR beta repertoire signatures to distinguish Graves' ophthalmopathy from Graves' hyperthyroidism and to predict progression to ophthalmopathy. In total, under 150 blood samples were TCR-sequenced: 40 to 45 ophthalmopathy, under 85 hyperthyroidism and some 17 hyperthyroidism-to-ophthalmopathy patients. To explore V-J signatures that separate ophthalmopathy from hyperthyroidism, a discovery set of approximately 100 patients was enrolled, consisting of more than 40 with ophthalmopathy and roughly 60 with stable hyperthyroidism. An independent validation cohort comprised around 20 hyperthyroidism patients and over 15 patients who later progressed from hyperthyroidism to ophthalmopathy. T-cell repertoires of thyroid tissue and blood were compared in several hyperthyroidism patients. After sampling, hyperthyroidism patients received methimazole starting at 30 mg daily, and ophthalmopathy patients received high-dose intravenous methylprednisolone.

Here is what the overall study found, with its caveats: In validation, the model predicted ophthalmopathy progression with 55% to 71% sensitivity and approximately 72% specificity; 12 predicted patients were CT-confirmed with GO in a median of approximately 6.5 months. In cross-validation, the 13-signature model distinguished ophthalmopathy from stable hyperthyroidism with around 90% sensitivity and approximately 81% specificity, while in the test set the corresponding values were about 79% and 69%. No statistical method was used to predetermine the sample size, and group allocation was not hidden from the investigators. Most of the expanded thyroid clonotypes with a frequency above 0.001 were also detected in blood, and it was suggested that the thyroid immune response may be reflected by blood repertoires.

The chain employs TRBV10-1 and TRBJ1-1, with the D segment identity uncertain. The source material was peripheral blood. The clonotype comes from an adult man with Graves' ophthalmopathy. The nucleotide sequence reads TGCGCCAGCAGTGAGTCGATCCGCAGCACTGAAGCTTTCTTT. It specifies CASSESIRSTEAFF.